Detailed here is one T cell receptor (beta chain). Trimming left V 5 bases short and J 1 base short, with 15 bases between. The CDR3 runs to 16 residues. Germline lookup yields CDR1 SGHTA and CDR2 FQGNSA. The PCR made use of 60 Vbeta and 13 Jbeta primers. The assay was immunoSEQ multiplex PCR, and TCRdb's table has in-frame clones only and misses some. Of about 170,000 clones in the sample, roughly 83% were seen once. The sample belongs to a study of cytomegalovirus exposure and HLA in healthy donors. The sequenced sample consisted of PBMCs. The sequence came from a boy aged 2 to 9 in good health and CMV-seronegative. The genes are TRBV7-2 and TRBJ1-5; tentative D call: TRBD1 (6 bases). DNA of the CDR3: TGTGCCAGCAGCCTGATTGTGGGGACAAGCAATCAGCCCCAGCATTTT. Translated: CASSLIVGTSNQPQHF.